In this sample, the clone carrying this T cell receptor (beta chain) turned up many times. What it binds is not known. The sample comes from a study of T cells in Graves' hyperthyroidism and ophthalmopathy. Study-wide results and caveats: Ophthalmopathy was told apart from stable hyperthyroidism by a 13 V-J model.

CDR1 and CDR2 (germline): SGHVS, FQNEAQ. V shed 2 bases, J shed 3 bases, and the junction held 1 base outside the gene matches. The CDR3 runs 14 residues. The CDR3 regions of TCR beta were amplified from RNA transcripts. Using the HTBI primer set, a first-round RT-PCR was run on the TCR CDR3. TCRdb re-called the multiplex PCR reads through MiXCR, storing one row per CDR3 protein. The sample records 550,000 to 600,000 distinct CDR3 sequences, 16% being singletons. Sequencing was done on a sample of blood. This TCR came from a woman aged 18-29 years with Graves' hyperthyroidism. The chain joins TRBV7-8 to TRBJ1-3; TRBD1 matches at 7 bases. CDR3 nucleotides: TGTGCCAGCAGCTTAACAGGGGATGGAAACACCATATATTTT. Its translation is CASSLTGDGNTIYF.